This T cell receptor beta chain was sequenced during a study of TIL therapy for anti-PD-1-resistant metastatic lung cancer (dated by TCRdb to the early 2020s). Some background on the complete study: Enrolled patients had a median age of around 51 years (range roughly 38-80) and a median tumor PD-L1 proportion score of around 6%. Most of the cohort had lung adenocarcinoma, including a handful of EGFR-mutant tumors and two ALK-rearranged tumors, and half of the patients were either current or former smokers. T cell receptor beta sequencing of tumor and peripheral blood served to follow clonotypes across the tumor, the expanded TIL product, and serial blood samples. Across the cohort, whole-exome sequencing showed a median non-synonymous tumor mutation burden of roughly 1.5 mutations per megabase. What the study reported, not specific to this receptor: The study protocol defined all tumor marker inferences as exploratory. TIL culture showed high clonal turnover, with many enriched product clones undetected in the baseline tumor, suggesting clonal contraction rather than faithful expansion. Compared with baseline intratumoral T cells, expanded TIL cultures were more clonal and less diverse (median clonality 6% vs 31%, p < 0.0001). Generalizability was limited because the cohort was highly selected, with more treatment-naive, never-smoker and oncogene-addicted patients included than is typical.

With regard to this clone: No antigen is known for it. Qualities for individual bases were not recorded, and no much larger clone is one base off.

Per the publication, the time point label means: pre-treatment sample, taken before nivolumab and TIL therapy. The baseline tumor samples, taken from the same resection that was used to grow TIL, were excised metastases, most often pleural nodules or supraclavicular lymph nodes. Tumors were harvested before any PD-1/PD-L1 blockade; patients then received nivolumab, and those progressing received lymphodepletion, expanded TIL infusion and IL-2. A phase I trial run at two centers enrolled adults with stage 4 NSCLC between late 2017 and 2020. Samples came from a single-arm, open-label phase I trial of tumor-infiltrating lymphocyte therapy with nivolumab in advanced non-small cell lung cancer. Portions of each resected tumor were snap-frozen in liquid nitrogen and were stored at -80 degrees C. Tumor regions of interest were selected on H&E sections by laser-capture macrodissection, were pulverized into 15 mg aliquots, and were extracted with Qiagen Allprep kits.

The V end loses 5 bases and the J end loses 1 base, and a stretch of 12 bases separates them. The germline V gene (reference sequence) sets CDR1 to SGHKS and CDR2 to YYEKEE. From cysteine to phenylalanine, the CDR3 is 14 amino acids long. Only the CDR3 DNA stays, 42 bases, in frame from base 1. TCR beta CDR3 regions were amplified from genomic DNA with the immunoSEQ v3 hsTCRB kit using bias-controlled multiplex PCR. The TCR libraries were sequenced on an Illumina NextSeq 500 to approximately 2.1 million read pairs for survey level or about 5-6 million read pairs for deep level. The authors processed their data as follows. The immunoSEQ Analyzer software assigned V, D and J genes, filtered out non-productive sequences, and reported clonality. Repertoires were compared by productive Simpson clonality and by the Morisita overlap index of productive TRB rearrangements between infused TIL and blood. TCRdb carries this immuneACCESS record with in-frame sequences only. Its versions omit some clonotypes, under half of them owing to an unresolved V gene in the studies checked, with the rest unexplained. Clonal size and the V and J genes are those of that table, whereas D and trimming came from the DNA. This sample has 25,000 to 30,000 clones in its table, and about 60% of those were observed once. The leading ten clones occupy about 15% of the sample.

The sequencing here drew on tumor tissue, taken at baseline. The sequence was collected from a woman aged 30-79 years with non-small cell lung cancer. In this chain, TRBV5-5 is recombined with TRBJ1-1, with TRBD1 tentatively as D gene (5 bases match). In nucleotide form, the sequence is TGTGCCAGCAGTTTCCCGGGGACGAACACTGAAGCTTTCTTT. This encodes CASSFPGTNTEAFF.